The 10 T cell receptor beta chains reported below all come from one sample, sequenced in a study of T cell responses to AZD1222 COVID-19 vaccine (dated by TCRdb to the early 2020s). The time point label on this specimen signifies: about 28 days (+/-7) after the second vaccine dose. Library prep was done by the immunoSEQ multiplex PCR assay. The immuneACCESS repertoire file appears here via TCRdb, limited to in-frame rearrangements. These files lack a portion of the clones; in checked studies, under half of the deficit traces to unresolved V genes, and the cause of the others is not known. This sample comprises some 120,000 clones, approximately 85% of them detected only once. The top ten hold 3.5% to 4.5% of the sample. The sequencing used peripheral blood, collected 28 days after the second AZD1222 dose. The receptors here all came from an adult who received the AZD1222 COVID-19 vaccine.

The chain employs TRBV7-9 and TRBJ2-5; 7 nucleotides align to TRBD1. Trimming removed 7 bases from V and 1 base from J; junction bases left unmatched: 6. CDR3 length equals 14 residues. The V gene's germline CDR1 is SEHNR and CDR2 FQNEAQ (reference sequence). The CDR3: CASNEGQSQETQYF. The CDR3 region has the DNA TGTGCCAGCAATGAGGGACAGTCCCAAGAGACCCAGTACTTC. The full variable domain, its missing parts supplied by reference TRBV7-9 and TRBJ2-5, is DTGVSQNPRHKITKRGQNVTFRCDPISEHNRLYWYRQTLGQGPEFLTYFQNEAQLEKSRLLSDRFSAERPKGSFSTLEIQRTEQGDSAMYLCASNEGQSQETQYFGPGTRLLVL.

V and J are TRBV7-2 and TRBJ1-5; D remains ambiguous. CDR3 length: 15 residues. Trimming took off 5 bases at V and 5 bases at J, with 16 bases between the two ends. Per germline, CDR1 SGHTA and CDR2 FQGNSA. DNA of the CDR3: TGTGCCAGCAGCCCACTTCAAGGAAACTATCAGCCCCAGCATTTT. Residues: CASSPLQGNYQPQHF.

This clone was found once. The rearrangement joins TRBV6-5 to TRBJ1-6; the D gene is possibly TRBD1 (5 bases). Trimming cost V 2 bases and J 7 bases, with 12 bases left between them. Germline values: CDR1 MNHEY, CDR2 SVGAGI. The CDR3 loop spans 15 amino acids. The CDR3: CASSYPSRGNSPLHF. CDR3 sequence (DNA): TGTGCCAGCAGTTACCCATCACGGGGGAATTCACCCCTCCACTTT.

The CDR3: CASISVPDTQYF. The CDR3 nucleotides are TGTGCCAGCATAAGTGTCCCAGATACGCAGTATTTT. This chain links TRBV2 with TRBJ2-3; D uncertain. The germline CDR1 and CDR2 sequences are SNHLY and FYNNEI. V was cut by 7 bases and J by 4 bases, with 9 bases left in between. CDR3 length: 12 residues.

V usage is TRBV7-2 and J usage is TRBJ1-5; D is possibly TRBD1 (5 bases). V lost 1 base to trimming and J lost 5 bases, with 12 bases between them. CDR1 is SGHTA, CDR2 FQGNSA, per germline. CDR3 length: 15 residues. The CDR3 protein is CASSLVRQGDQPQHF. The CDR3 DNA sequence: TGTGCCAGCAGCTTAGTGCGTCAGGGAGATCAGCCCCAGCATTTT.

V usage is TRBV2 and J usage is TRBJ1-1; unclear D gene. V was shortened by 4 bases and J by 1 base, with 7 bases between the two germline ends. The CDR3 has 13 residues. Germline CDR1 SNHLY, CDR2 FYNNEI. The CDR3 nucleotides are TGTGCCAGCAGTGTCCTAAAGAACACTGAAGCTTTCTTT. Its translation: CASSVLKNTEAFF.

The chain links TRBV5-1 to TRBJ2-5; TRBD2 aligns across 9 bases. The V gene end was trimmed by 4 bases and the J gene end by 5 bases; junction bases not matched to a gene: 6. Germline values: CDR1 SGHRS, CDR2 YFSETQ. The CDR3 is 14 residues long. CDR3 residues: CASSLAGQGETQYF. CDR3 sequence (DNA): TGCGCCAGCAGCCTAGCGGGGCAGGGGGAGACCCAGTACTTC.

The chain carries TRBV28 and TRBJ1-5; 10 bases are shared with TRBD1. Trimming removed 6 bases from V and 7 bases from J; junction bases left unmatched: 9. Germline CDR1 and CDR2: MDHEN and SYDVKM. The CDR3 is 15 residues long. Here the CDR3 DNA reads TGTGCCAGCAGCCCCGGGACAGGGGCTTCCCAGCCCCAGCATTTT. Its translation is CASSPGTGASQPQHF.

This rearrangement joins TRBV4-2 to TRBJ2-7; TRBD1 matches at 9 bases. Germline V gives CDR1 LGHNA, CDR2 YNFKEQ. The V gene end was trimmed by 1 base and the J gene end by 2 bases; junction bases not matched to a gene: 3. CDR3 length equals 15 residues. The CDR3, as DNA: TGTGCCAGCAGCCAAGTAGGACAGGGGACCTACGAGCAGTACTTC. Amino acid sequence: CASSQVGQGTYEQYF.

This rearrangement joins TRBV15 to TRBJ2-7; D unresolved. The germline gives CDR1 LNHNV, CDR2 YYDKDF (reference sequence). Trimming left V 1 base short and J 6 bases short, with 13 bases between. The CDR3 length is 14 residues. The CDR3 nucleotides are TGTGCCACCAGCAGAGCCGGCCCAACGGGCGAGCAGTACTTC. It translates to CATSRAGPTGEQYF.